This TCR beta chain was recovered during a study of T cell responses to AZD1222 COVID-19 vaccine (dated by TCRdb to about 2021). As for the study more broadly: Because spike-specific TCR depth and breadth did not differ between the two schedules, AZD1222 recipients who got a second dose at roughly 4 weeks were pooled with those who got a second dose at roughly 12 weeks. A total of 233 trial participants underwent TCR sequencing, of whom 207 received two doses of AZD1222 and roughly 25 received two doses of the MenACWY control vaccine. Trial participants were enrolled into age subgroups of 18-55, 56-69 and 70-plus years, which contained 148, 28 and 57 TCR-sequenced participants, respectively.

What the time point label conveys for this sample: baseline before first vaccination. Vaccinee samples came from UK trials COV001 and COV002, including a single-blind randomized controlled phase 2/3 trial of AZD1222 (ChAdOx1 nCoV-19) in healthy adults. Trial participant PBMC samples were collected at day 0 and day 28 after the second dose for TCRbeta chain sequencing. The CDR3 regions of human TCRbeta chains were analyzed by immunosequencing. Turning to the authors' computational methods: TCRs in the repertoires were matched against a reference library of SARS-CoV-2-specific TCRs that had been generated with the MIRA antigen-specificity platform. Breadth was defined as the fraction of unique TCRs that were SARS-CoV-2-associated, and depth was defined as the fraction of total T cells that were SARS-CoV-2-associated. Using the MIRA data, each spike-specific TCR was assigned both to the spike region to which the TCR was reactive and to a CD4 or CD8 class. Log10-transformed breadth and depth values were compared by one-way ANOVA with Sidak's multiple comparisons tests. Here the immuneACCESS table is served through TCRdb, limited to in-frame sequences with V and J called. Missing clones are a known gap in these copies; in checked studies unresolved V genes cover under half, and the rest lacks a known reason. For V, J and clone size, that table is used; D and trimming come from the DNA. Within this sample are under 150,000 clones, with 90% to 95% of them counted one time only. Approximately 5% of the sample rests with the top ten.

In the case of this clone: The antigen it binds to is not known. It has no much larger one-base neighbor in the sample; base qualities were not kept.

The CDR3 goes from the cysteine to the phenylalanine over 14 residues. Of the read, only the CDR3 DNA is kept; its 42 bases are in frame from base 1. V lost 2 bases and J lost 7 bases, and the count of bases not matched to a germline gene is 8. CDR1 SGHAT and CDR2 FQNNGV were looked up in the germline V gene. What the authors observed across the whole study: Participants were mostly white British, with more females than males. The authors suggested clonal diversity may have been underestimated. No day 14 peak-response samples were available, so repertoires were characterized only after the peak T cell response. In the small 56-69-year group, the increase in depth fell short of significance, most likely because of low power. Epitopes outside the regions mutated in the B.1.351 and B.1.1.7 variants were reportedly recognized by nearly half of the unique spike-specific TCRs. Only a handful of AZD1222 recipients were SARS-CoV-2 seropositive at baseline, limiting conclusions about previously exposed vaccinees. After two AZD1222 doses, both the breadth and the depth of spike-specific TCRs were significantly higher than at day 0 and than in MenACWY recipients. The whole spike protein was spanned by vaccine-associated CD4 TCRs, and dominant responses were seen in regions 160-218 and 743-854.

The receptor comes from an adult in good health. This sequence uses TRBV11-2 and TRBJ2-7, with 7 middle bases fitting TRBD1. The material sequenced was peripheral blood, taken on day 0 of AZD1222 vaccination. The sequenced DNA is TGTGCCAGCAGCTTATTCGGACAGGCGGGTGAGCAGTACTTC. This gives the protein CASSLFGQAGEQYF.